This T cell receptor beta chain comes out of a study of vaccination effects on CD4 cells after COVID-19. As regards this clone: Its antigen is undetermined.

Profiling relied on immunoSEQ multiplex PCR, and the TCRdb table lists in-frame clones only, not all of them. The data contain 75,000 to 100,000 clones, around 74% of them singletons. Within the ViraFEST assay, antigen-specific CD4+ T cells underwent expansion with viral peptide pools prior to sequencing. It was after more than 8 days of culture that CD4+ T cells were isolated. Two doses of BNT162b2 or mRNA-1273 vaccine were administered to participants. According to the study, vaccine recipients showed no prior SARS-CoV-2 infection and negative nucleocapsid antibodies. Supplemented with roughly 9.6 IU/ml IL-2 and approximately 10 ug/ml peptides, 2 million to 2.5 million PBMC per well were kept in culture. Points from the study as a whole: Healthy vaccine recipients' vaccine-induced clones were almost all SARS-CoV-2 mono-reactive. Recruitment yielded few convalescent patients, and the study had no early post-infection timepoints.

J lost 3 bases, V lost 0 bases, and 4 bases had no gene match. The CDR3 has 16 residues. The germline V gene encodes CDR1 LGHDT and CDR2 YNNKEL (reference sequence). This clonotype originated in a human donor who received a COVID-19 vaccine. V usage is TRBV3-1 (or the pseudogene TRBV3-2) and J usage is TRBJ2-2, with 7 bases identical to TRBD1. The sample in question was CD4+ T cells from PBMCs cultured with HCoV-OC43 spike peptides, obtained after COVID-19 vaccination. As for subset: HCoV-OC43 spike overlapping peptide pool stimulation. The CDR3 bases are TGTGCCAGCAGCCAAGAAAGCGACAGGGACACCGGGGAGCTGTTTTTT. It specifies CASSQESDRDTGELFF.